This T cell receptor (beta chain) was identified in a study of cytomegalovirus exposure and HLA in healthy donors. Points on this clone: The antigen remains unidentified.

Study results and caveats: HLA restriction was apparent for most CMV-associated TCR beta chains in a later analysis. Despite most TCR sequences being rare, some public TCRs occurred in many donors.

The germline V gene has CDR1 LGHNA and CDR2 YSLEER. CDR3 length: 16 amino acids. The PCR made use of 60 Vbeta and 13 Jbeta primers. Assay: immunoSEQ multiplex PCR; the TCRdb copy retains only in-frame clones and omits some. This sample has 170,000 or so clones, with 77% found just once. V gene TRBV4-3 combines with J gene TRBJ2-5; TRBD1 matches 10 bases. The DNA end lines up better with TRBJ2-7; the J call may be wrong. The sequencing sample was made of PBMCs. This receptor was taken from a woman aged 60-70 years in good health and CMV-seropositive. CDR3 nucleotide sequence: TGCGCCAGCAGCCAAGGTTCCGGGACAGGGGTTTACGAGCAGTACTTC. Protein: CASSQGSGTGVYEQYF.